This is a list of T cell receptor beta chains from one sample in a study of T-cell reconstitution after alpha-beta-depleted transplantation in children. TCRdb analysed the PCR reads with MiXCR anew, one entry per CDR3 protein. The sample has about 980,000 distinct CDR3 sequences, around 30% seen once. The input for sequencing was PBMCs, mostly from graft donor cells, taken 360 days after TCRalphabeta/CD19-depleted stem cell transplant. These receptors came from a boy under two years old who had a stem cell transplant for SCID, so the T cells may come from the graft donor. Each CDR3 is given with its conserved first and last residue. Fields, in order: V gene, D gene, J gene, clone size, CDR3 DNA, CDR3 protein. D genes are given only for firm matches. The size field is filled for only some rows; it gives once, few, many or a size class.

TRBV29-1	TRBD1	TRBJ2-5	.	TGCAGCGTTGGCCCCAGGGGGCTGGGCCAAGAGACCCAGTACTTC	CSVGPRGLGQETQYF
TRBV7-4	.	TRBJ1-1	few	TGTGCCAGCAGATCGTCGGGGAATGAAGCTTTCTTT	CASRSSGNEAFF
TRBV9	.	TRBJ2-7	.	TGTGCCAGCAGCGTAGGACGGAAGAACTCCTACGAGCAGTACTTC	CASSVGRKNSYEQYF
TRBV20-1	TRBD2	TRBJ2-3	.	TGCAGTGGCGGCGGGGGGAACACAGATACGCAGTATTTT	CSGGGGNTDTQYF
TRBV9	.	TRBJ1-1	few	TGTGCCAGCAGCGTAGAGGGCCCTAACACTGAAGCTTTCTTT	CASSVEGPNTEAFF
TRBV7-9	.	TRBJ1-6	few	TGTGCCAGCAACACAGTCCCCAATTCACCCCTCCACTTT	CASNTVPNSPLHF
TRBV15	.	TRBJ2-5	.	TGTGCCACCAGCAGAGGTGGGGAAGAGACCCAGTACTTC	CATSRGGEETQYF
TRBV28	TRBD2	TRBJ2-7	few	TGTGCCAGCAGCCCTAGCGGTGTAAGGGTTTTCTACGAGCAGTACTTC	CASSPSGVRVFYEQYF
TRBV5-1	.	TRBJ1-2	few	TGCGCCAGCAGCTTGGATGGCGAGCTCTACTATGGCTACACCTTC	CASSLDGELYYGYTF
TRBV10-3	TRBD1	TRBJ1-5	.	TGTGCCATCAGACAGGGGGAAGAAAGCAATCAGCCCCAGCATTTT	CAIRQGEESNQPQHF
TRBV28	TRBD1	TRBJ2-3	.	TGTGCCAGCAGTTTTGGGACAGGAAAAAGGACAGATACGCAGTATTTT	CASSFGTGKRTDTQYF
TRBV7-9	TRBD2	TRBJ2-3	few	TGTGCCAGCAGCTTAGGCCCCGGCCTGACTAGCCTAGCAGAAGATACGCAGTATTTT	CASSLGPGLTSLAEDTQYF
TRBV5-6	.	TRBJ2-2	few	TGTGCCAGCAGCTCATCGATAAATCTGAACACCGGGGAGCTGTTTTTT	CASSSSINLNTGELFF
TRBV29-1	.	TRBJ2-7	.	TGCAGCGTTGAAGCAGGGGCGAGGAACGAGCAGTACTTC	CSVEAGARNEQYF
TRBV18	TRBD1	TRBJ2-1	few	TGTGCCAGCTCAACGGGACAGGGGGCAAGAGAGCAGTTCTTC	CASSTGQGAREQFF